The clone carrying this TCR beta chain appeared many times. Its antigen is unknown. Under 3 months was the duration of disease in ophthalmopathy patients, who also had a Clinical Activity Score of at least 3 and a NOSPECS grade of at least 4. The data belong to a study of T cells in Graves' hyperthyroidism and ophthalmopathy. Germline V gene sequence: CDR1 SQVTM, CDR2 ANQGSEA. The CDR3 totals 13 residues. J was trimmed by 7 bases and V by 6 bases; bases with no gene match: 9. TCR beta CDR3 regions were amplified from RNA transcripts. Initially, a first-round RT-PCR of the TCR CDR3 employed the HTBI primer set. TCRdb independently ran MiXCR on the multiplex PCR reads; one entry per CDR3 protein. Among nearly 600,000 distinct CDR3 sequences listed, about 14% were seen once. Study-level results: Ophthalmopathy and stable hyperthyroidism were separated by a 13 V-J model.

The sequenced sample was blood. V and J are TRBV29-1 and TRBJ2-1; 7 bases agree with TRBD1. This receptor was obtained from a woman aged 18-29 years with Graves' ophthalmopathy. The CDR3 is CSVIQGIPNEQFF. DNA of the CDR3: TGCAGCGTGATACAGGGGATCCCGAATGAGCAGTTCTTC.